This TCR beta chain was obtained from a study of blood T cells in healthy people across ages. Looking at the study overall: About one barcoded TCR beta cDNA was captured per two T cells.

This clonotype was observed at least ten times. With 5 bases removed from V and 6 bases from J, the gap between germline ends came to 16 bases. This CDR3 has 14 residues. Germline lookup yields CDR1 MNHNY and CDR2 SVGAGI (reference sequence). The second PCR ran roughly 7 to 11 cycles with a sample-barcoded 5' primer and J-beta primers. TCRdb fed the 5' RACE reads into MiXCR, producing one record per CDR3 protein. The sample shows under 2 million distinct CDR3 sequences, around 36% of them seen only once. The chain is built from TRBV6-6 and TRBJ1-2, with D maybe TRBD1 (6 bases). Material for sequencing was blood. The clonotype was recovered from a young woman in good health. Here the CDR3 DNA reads TGTGCCAGCAGTATTCGGGGGACAACTAATGGCTACACCTTC. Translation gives CASSIRGTTNGYTF.